Listed here are 2 T cell receptor beta chains from one sample, sequenced in a study of T cells in localized non-small cell lung cancer. Produced via immunoSEQ multiplex PCR; TCRdb's table is partial and in-frame only. The data contain 1,000 or so clones, around 35% of them singletons. This specimen was lung tumor tissue, taken before any cancer treatment. The receptors were sampled from a male donor at least 60 years old with stage II squamous cell lung carcinoma.

This sequence joins TRBV14 and TRBJ1-6, with a possible D match to TRBD1 (6 bases). The CDR3 loop spans 15 amino acids. Trimming removed 4 bases at V and 3 bases at J, with 10 bases between. CDR1 is SGHDN, CDR2 FVKESK, per germline. The CDR3 region is CASSPGQLYNSPLHF. The CDR3 DNA follows: TGTGCCAGCAGCCCAGGACAGCTCTATAATTCACCCCTCCACTTT.

The chain employs TRBV12-5 and TRBJ1-5; D is unclear. The length of the CDR3 is 14 residues. V was shortened by 3 bases and J by 15 bases, with 21 bases between the two germline ends. CDR1 is LGHNT and CDR2 is FRNRAP in the germline V gene. CDR3 nucleotides: TGTGCTAGTGGTTTCGGACCGAAGGAATCAGCCCCGCATTTT. Translation: CASGFGPKESAPHF.